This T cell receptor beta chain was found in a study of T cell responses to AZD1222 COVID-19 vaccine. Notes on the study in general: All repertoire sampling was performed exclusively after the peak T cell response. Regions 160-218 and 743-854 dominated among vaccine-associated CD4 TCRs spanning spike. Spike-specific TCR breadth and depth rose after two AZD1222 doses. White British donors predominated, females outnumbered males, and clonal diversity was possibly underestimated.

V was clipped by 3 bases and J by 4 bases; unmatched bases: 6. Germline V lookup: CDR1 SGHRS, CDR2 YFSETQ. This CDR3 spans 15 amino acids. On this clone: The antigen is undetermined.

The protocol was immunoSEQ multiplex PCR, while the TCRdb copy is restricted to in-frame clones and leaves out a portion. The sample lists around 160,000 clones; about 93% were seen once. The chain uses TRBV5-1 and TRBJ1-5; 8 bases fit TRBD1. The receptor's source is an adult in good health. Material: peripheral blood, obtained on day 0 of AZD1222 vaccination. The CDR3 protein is CASSSGQGGNQPQHF. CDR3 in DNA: TGCGCCAGCAGCTCCGGACAGGGCGGTAATCAGCCCCAGCATTTT.